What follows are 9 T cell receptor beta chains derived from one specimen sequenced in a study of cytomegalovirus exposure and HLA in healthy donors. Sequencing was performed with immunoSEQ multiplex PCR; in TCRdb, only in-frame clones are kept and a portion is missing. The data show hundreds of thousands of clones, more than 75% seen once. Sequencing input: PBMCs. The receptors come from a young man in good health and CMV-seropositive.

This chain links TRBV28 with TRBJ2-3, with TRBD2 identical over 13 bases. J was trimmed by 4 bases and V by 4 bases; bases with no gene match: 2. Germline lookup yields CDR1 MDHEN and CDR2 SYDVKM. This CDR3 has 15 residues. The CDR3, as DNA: TGTGCCAGCAGTTGGACTAGCGGGAGCGCAGATACGCAGTATTTT. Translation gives CASSWTSGSADTQYF. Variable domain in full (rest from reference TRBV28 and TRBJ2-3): DVKVTQSSRYLVKRTGEKVFLECVQDMDHENMFWYRQDPGLGLRLIYFSYDVKMKEKGDIPEGYSVSREKKERFSLILESASTNQTSMYLCASSWTSGSADTQYFGPGTRLTVL.

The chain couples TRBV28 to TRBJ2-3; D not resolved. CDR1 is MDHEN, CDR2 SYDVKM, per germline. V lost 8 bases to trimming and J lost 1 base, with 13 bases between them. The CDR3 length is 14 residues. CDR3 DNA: TGTGCCAGCTCCAATCTGGACGGCACAGATACGCAGTATTTT. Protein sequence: CASSNLDGTDTQYF.

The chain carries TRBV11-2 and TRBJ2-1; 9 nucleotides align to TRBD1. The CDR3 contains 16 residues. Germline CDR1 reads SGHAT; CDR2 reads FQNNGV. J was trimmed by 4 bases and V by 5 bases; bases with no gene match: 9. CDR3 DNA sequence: TGTGCCAGCAGCCCGCGGACAGGGGCAGGGTACAATGAGCAGTTCTTC. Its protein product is CASSPRTGAGYNEQFF.

The CDR3: CASSSGRSTYEQYF. The CDR3 DNA reads as TGCGCCAGCAGCTCGGGGCGGTCCACCTACGAGCAGTACTTC. This chain joins TRBV5-1 and TRBJ2-7; perhaps D is TRBD1 or TRBD2 (5 bases each). V lost 3 bases to trimming and J lost 2 bases, with 12 bases between them. This CDR3 has 14 amino acids. CDR1 SGHRS and CDR2 YFSETQ come from the germline V gene.

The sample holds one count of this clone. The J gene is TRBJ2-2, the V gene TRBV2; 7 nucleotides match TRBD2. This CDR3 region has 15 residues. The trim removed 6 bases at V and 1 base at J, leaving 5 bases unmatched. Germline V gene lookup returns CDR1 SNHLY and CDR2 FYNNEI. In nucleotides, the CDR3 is TGTGCCAGCAGGGACCTAGCGGAGAACACCGGGGAGCTGTTTTTT. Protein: CASRDLAENTGELFF.

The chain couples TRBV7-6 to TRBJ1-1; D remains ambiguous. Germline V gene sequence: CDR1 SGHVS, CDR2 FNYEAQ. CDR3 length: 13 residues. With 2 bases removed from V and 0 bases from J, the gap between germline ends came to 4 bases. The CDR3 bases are TGTGCCAGCAGCTTAAGGTTGAACACTGAAGCTTTCTTT. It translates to CASSLRLNTEAFF.

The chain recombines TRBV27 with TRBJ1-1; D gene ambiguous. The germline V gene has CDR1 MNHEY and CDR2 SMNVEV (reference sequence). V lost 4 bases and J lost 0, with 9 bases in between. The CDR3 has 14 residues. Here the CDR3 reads CASSWNGMNTEAFF. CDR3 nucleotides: TGTGCCAGCAGTTGGAACGGGATGAACACTGAAGCTTTCTTT.

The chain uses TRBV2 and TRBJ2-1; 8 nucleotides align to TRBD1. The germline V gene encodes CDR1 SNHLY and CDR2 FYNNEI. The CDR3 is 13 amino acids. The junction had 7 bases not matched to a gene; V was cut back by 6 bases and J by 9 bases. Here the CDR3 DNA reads TGTGCCAGCAGCGTACAGGGGGTCAGTGAGCAGTTCTTC. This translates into CASSVQGVSEQFF.

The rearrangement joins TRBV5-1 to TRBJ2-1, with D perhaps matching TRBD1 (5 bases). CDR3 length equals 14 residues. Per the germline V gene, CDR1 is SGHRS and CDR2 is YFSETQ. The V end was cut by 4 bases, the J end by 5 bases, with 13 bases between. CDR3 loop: CASSTDTRNNEQFF. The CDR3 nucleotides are TGCGCCAGCAGCACGGACACCCGCAACAATGAGCAGTTCTTC.